These T cell receptor beta chains were read from a single sample in a study of blood T cell repertoires in COVID-19. Some clones are missing from TCRdb's copy, which holds only in-frame ones; the method was immunoSEQ multiplex PCR. In the table there are nearly 25,000 clones, 81% of which are singletons. The material sequenced was peripheral blood. The receptors were gathered from a woman in her 70s with COVID-19, enrolled during active disease. Both conserved end residues are part of each CDR3. A D gene is named only where the DNA matches it firmly. Only some rows state a clone size, as once, few, many or a class for expanded clones.

clone_size j_call v_call d_call cdr3_aa cdr3_nt
NA TRBJ1-2 TRBV7-3 NA CASSSYPVGEGGYTF TGTGCCAGCAGCTCCTACCCTGTGGGAGAGGGTGGCTACACCTTC
NA TRBJ1-1 TRBV6-5 NA CASSYSRNTEAFF TGTGCCAGCAGTTACTCGCGGAACACTGAAGCTTTCTTT
NA TRBJ1-2 TRBV3-1/TRBV3-2 TRBD1 CASSPRQGTPAGYTF TGTGCCAGCAGCCCCCGACAGGGAACCCCCGCTGGCTACACCTTC
NA TRBJ1-4 TRBV2 NA CASRQRTFKEKLFF TGTGCCAGCAGGCAAAGGACATTTAAGGAAAAACTGTTTTTT
NA TRBJ2-4 TRBV4-1 TRBD1 CASSQPTGPLAKNIQYF TGCGCCAGCAGCCAGCCGACAGGGCCTCTAGCCAAAAACATTCAGTACTTC
NA TRBJ1-3 TRBV9 TRBD1 CASSPQIWTGALLLGNTIYF TGTGCCAGCAGCCCCCAGATTTGGACAGGGGCTCTCCTGCTTGGAAACACCATATATTTT
NA TRBJ1-6 TRBV7-2 TRBD1 CASSSHSADRGVPLHF TGTGCCAGCAGCTCCCATTCGGCGGACAGGGGGGTTCCCCTCCACTTT
NA TRBJ1-1 TRBV20-1 NA CSASKRSNTEAFF TGCAGTGCTAGTAAGAGATCGAACACTGAAGCTTTCTTT
NA TRBJ2-2 TRBV6-5 NA CASREGPGELFF TGTGCCAGCAGGGAGGGCCCCGGGGAGCTGTTTTTT
NA TRBJ2-1 TRBV5-4 NA CASSKHSGNNEQFF TGTGCCAGCAGCAAACATAGCGGAAACAATGAGCAGTTCTTC
medium-sized TRBJ1-1 TRBV7-9 TRBD1 CASSLGQVNTEAFF TGTGCCAGCAGCCTTGGACAGGTGAACACTGAAGCTTTCTTT
NA TRBJ2-4 TRBV4-2 TRBD2 CASSQDRGEDIQYF TGTGCCAGCAGCCAAGATCGGGGGGAGGACATTCAGTACTTC
once TRBJ1-5 TRBV6-2/TRBV6-3 TRBD1 CASSRTGPAGNQPQHF TGTGCCAGCAGTCGGACAGGGCCCGCGGGTAATCAGCCCCAGCATTTT
NA TRBJ2-3 TRBV24-1 NA CATSDAQDSLRGTDTQYF TGTGCCACCAGTGATGCCCAAGACTCCCTCCGGGGCACAGATACGCAGTATTTT
NA TRBJ2-7 TRBV7-3 TRBD1 CASSLKRPGTGPYEQYF TGTGCCAGCAGCCTCAAGCGACCCGGGACAGGGCCCTACGAGCAGTACTTC
NA TRBJ1-2 TRBV3-1/TRBV3-2 TRBD1 CASSQGQGLDYGYTF TGTGCCAGCAGCCAAGGACAGGGTCTGGACTATGGCTACACCTTC
NA TRBJ1-3 TRBV6-2/TRBV6-3 NA CASSYSRRSSGNTIYF TGTGCCAGCAGTTACTCGAGGCGGAGCTCTGGAAACACCATATATTTT
NA TRBJ1-2 TRBV7-2 NA CASSLDSRDGYTF TGTGCCAGCAGCTTAGACAGCCGTGATGGCTACACCTTC
NA TRBJ2-7 TRBV11-2 TRBD1 CASRVPGQGSYEQYF TGTGCCAGCAGAGTTCCGGGACAGGGATCCTACGAGCAGTACTTC
NA TRBJ1-3 TRBV6-5 NA CASTSLNTIYF TGTGCCAGCACGTCCCTAAACACCATATATTTT
NA TRBJ2-2 TRBV7-8 NA CASSLATPTGELFF TGTGCCAGCAGCTTAGCCACTCCTACCGGGGAGCTGTTTTTT
NA TRBJ2-7 TRBV5-1 TRBD1 CASSLEDRAYEQYF TGCGCCAGCAGCTTGGAGGACAGGGCCTACGAGCAGTACTTC
NA TRBJ1-6 TRBV3-1/TRBV3-2 TRBD1 CASSQWTGGNNSPLHF TGTGCCAGCAGCCAGTGGACAGGGGGGAATAATTCACCCCTCCACTTT
NA TRBJ2-3 TRBV5-1 NA CASSVLPGGLLGTDTQYF TGCGCCAGCAGCGTGCTTCCGGGGGGCCTACTGGGCACAGATACGCAGTATTTT
NA TRBJ1-2 TRBV6-1 TRBD1 CASSEPGQGRYGYTF TGTGCCAGCAGTGAACCAGGACAGGGGCGGTATGGCTACACCTTC
few TRBJ2-7 TRBV7-6 TRBD2 CASSLETSGGYEQYF TGTGCCAGCAGCTTGGAGACTAGCGGGGGGTACGAGCAGTACTTC
NA TRBJ1-1 TRBV5-1 TRBD1 CASSDTGGTTEAFF TGCGCCAGCAGCGATACAGGGGGGACCACTGAAGCTTTCTTT
once TRBJ1-3 TRBV5-1 NA CASSLIGDGNTIYF TGCGCCAGCAGCTTGATAGGGGATGGAAACACCATATATTTT
NA TRBJ1-2 TRBV13 TRBD1 CASSPDRNYGYTF TGTGCCAGCAGCCCGGACAGGAACTATGGCTACACCTTC
few TRBJ2-3 TRBV9 TRBD2 CASGEGSIRTDTQYF TGTGCCAGCGGGGAGGGCTCCATACGCACAGATACGCAGTATTTT
NA TRBJ2-2 TRBV7-9 NA CASSLVRGDTGELFF TGTGCCAGCAGCTTAGTCCGGGGAGACACCGGGGAGCTGTTTTTT
NA TRBJ2-2 TRBV7-8 TRBD2 CASSSTSGRHTGELFF TGTGCCAGCAGCTCCACTAGCGGGAGGCACACCGGGGAGCTGTTTTTT
NA TRBJ2-3 TRBV11-3 NA CASSLEASGADTQYF TGTGCCAGCAGCTTAGAGGCGAGCGGCGCAGATACGCAGTATTTT
NA TRBJ2-2 TRBV19 NA CASSKDMGVNTGELFF TGTGCCAGTAGTAAAGACATGGGAGTTAACACCGGGGAGCTGTTTTTT
few TRBJ1-1 TRBV19 TRBD1 CASSRDRGNTEAFF TGTGCCAGTAGTAGGGACAGGGGTAACACTGAAGCTTTCTTT
NA TRBJ2-5 TRBV19 TRBD1 CASSRGQGEAGGDQYF TGTGCCAGTAGTAGGGGACAGGGAGAGGCTGGGGGGGACCAGTACTTC
NA TRBJ1-1 TRBV19 NA CASSINGVTLEAFF TGTGCCAGTAGTATTAACGGTGTTACGCTTGAAGCTTTCTTT
NA TRBJ2-1 TRBV3-1/TRBV3-2 NA CASSQGPGGEQFF TGTGCCAGCAGCCAAGGGCCAGGGGGGGAGCAGTTCTTC
NA TRBJ2-5 TRBV20-1 NA CSASRTSGAKTQYF TGCAGTGCTAGTCGGACCTCAGGGGCAAAGACCCAGTACTTC
NA TRBJ1-1 TRBV19 TRBD1 CASNRERDRGPAEAFF TGTGCCAGCAATAGAGAAAGGGACAGGGGTCCCGCTGAAGCTTTCTTT
NA TRBJ1-4 TRBV12-5 NA CASGLVPFPYSATNEKLFF TGTGCTAGTGGTTTGGTACCTTTCCCGTACTCCGCAACTAATGAAAAACTGTTTTTT
NA TRBJ1-5 TRBV9 NA CASSVGGNNQPQHF TGTGCCAGCAGCGTAGGAGGGAACAATCAGCCCCAGCATTTT
few TRBJ1-1 TRBV4-1 NA CASSYRSGQNTEAFF TGCGCCAGCAGCTATAGATCGGGACAGAACACTGAAGCTTTCTTT